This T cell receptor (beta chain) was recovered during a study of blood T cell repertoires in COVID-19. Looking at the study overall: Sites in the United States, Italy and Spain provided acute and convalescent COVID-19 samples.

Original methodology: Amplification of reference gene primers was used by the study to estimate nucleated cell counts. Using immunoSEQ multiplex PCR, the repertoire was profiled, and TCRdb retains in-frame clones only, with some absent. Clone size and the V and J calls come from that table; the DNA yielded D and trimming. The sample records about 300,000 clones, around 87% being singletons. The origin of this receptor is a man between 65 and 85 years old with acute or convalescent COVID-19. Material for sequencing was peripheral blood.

The DNA for the CDR3 is TGTGCCAGCAGTGAGGCTGCAGGACAGGGAGTCTACGAGCAGTACTTC. It specifies CASSEAAGQGVYEQYF. The chain couples TRBV27 to TRBJ2-7, with 8 bases lining up with TRBD1. Germline CDR1 reads MNHEY; CDR2 reads SMNVEV (reference sequence). The V gene end was trimmed by 5 bases and the J gene end by 3 bases; junction bases not matched to a gene: 12. This CDR3 contains 16 residues.